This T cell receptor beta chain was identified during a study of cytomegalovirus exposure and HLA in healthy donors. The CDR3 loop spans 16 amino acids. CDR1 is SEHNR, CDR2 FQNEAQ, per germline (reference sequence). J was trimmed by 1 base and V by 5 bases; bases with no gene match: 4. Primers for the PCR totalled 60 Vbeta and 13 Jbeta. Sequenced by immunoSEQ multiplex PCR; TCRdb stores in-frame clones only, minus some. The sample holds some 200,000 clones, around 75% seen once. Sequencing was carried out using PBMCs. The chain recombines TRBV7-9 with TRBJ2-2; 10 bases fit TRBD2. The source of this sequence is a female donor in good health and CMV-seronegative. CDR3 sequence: CASSHASGGNTGELFF. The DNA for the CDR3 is TGTGCCAGCAGCCACGCTAGCGGGGGGAACACCGGGGAGCTGTTTTTT.